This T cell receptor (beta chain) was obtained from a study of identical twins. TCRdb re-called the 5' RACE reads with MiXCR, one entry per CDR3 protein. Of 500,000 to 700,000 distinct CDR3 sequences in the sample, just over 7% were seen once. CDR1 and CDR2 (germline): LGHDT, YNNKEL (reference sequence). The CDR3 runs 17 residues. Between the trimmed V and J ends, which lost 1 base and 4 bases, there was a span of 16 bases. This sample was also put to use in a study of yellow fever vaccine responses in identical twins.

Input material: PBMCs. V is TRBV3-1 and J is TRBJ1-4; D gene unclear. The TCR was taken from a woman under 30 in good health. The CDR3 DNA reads TGTGCCAGCAGCCAAGGGGCTGGAGGAGGCAATAATGAAAAACTGTTTTTT. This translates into CASSQGAGGGNNEKLFF.